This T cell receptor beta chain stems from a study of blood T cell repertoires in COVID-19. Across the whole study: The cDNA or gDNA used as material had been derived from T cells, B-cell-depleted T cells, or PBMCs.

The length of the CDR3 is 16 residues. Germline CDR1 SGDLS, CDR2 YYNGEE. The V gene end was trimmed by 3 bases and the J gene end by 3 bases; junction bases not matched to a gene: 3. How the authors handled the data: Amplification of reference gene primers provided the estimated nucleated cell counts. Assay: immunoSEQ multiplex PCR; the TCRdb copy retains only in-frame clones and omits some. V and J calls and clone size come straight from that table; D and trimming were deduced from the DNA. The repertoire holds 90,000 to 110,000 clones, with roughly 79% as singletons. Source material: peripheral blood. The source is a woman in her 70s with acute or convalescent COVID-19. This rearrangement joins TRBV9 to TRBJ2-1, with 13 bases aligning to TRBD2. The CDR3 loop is CASSGGTSGVYNEQFF. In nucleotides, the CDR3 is TGTGCCAGCAGCGGGGGGACTAGCGGGGTCTACAATGAGCAGTTCTTC.